These T cell receptor beta chains were read from a single sample in a study of T cell responses to AZD1222 COVID-19 vaccine. Produced via immunoSEQ multiplex PCR; TCRdb's table is partial and in-frame only. The profile shows roughly 260,000 clones, approximately 95% of them singletons. The source was peripheral blood, collected on day 0 of AZD1222 vaccination. Receptors originate from an adult in good health. Each CDR3 is given with its conserved first and last residue. The D gene is left open where the match is weak. Clone size, where shown, is once, few, many, or a class for clones that have expanded.

V gene	clone size	D gene	J gene	CDR3 length	CDR3 protein	CDR3 DNA
TRBV18	-	-	TRBJ1-6	14	CASSPRQENSPLHF	TGTGCCAGCTCACCACGACAGGAGAATTCACCCCTCCACTTT
TRBV19	-	-	TRBJ2-1	16	CASGRRRDYRDNEQFF	TGTGCCAGTGGCAGACGTCGGGACTACAGGGACAATGAGCAGTTCTTC
TRBV5-1	-	TRBD1	TRBJ2-5	13	CASSQDRGETQYF	TGCGCCAGCAGCCAGGACAGGGGCGAGACCCAGTACTTC
TRBV7-2	-	-	TRBJ1-3	13	CASNQVPRNTIYF	TGTGCCAGCAATCAGGTTCCTCGTAACACCATATATTTT
TRBV24-1	-	-	TRBJ2-3	12	CATRGYTDTQYF	TGTGCCACCAGAGGGTACACAGATACGCAGTATTTT
TRBV27	-	-	TRBJ1-2	13	CASSSTSSYGYTF	TGTGCCAGCAGTTCAACCAGCTCATATGGCTACACCTTC
TRBV11-2	-	TRBD1	TRBJ2-1	17	CASSSYEDRASYNEQFF	TGTGCCAGCAGCTCCTACGAGGACAGGGCTTCCTACAATGAGCAGTTCTTC
TRBV5-1	-	-	TRBJ1-1	14	CASSLAQPNTEAFF	TGCGCCAGCAGCTTGGCCCAGCCGAACACTGAAGCTTTCTTT
TRBV7-7	-	TRBD1	TRBJ2-1	13	CASSRQGVHEQFF	TGTGCCAGCAGCCGACAGGGGGTACATGAGCAGTTCTTC
TRBV7-9	-	-	TRBJ2-5	11	CASSLTETQYF	TGTGCCAGCAGCTTGACCGAGACCCAGTACTTC
TRBV6-4	-	-	TRBJ2-7	14	CASSFAGFPYEQYF	TGTGCCAGCTCGTTTGCAGGGTTCCCCTACGAGCAGTACTTC
TRBV11-3	-	-	TRBJ2-2	15	CASSLDGLNTGELFF	TGTGCCAGCAGCTTAGACGGCCTGAACACCGGGGAGCTGTTTTTT
TRBV5-4	once	TRBD1	TRBJ2-1	14	CASSLGQGNNEQFF	TGTGCCAGCAGCTTAGGACAGGGTAACAATGAGCAGTTCTTC
TRBV5-1	-	-	TRBJ2-7	17	CASSLEPRGPATYEQYF	TGCGCCAGCAGCTTGGAGCCACGGGGGCCAGCAACCTACGAGCAGTACTTC
TRBV2	once	TRBD1	TRBJ2-3	13	CASSKQGADTQYF	TGTGCCAGCAGTAAACAGGGGGCGGATACGCAGTATTTT
TRBV5-1	-	-	TRBJ2-7	14	CASSLAAAGIEQYF	TGCGCCAGCAGCTTGGCCGCGGCAGGCATCGAGCAGTACTTC
TRBV19	once	-	TRBJ1-1	15	CASSIDSLLLEGAFF	TGTGCCAGTAGTATAGACAGCCTTCTTCTCGAGGGAGCTTTCTTT
TRBV9	-	TRBD2	TRBJ2-7	14	CASSVVAGGYEQYF	TGTGCCAGCAGCGTAGTAGCGGGAGGCTACGAGCAGTACTTC
TRBV6-2/TRBV6-3	-	TRBD2	TRBJ2-1	16	CASSRSLAGFYNEQFF	TGTGCCAGCAGTAGGTCCCTAGCGGGTTTCTACAATGAGCAGTTCTTC
TRBV6-5	once	-	TRBJ1-2	10	CASEGDGYTF	TGTGCCAGCGAGGGGGACGGCTACACCTTC
TRBV6-6	-	-	TRBJ1-6	15	CASSSQDGTLGPLHF	TGTGCCAGCAGTTCCCAGGACGGAACCTTAGGACCCCTCCACTTT
TRBV10-3	-	-	TRBJ1-5	13	CAITQGLNQPQHF	TGTGCCATCACCCAGGGGTTGAATCAGCCCCAGCATTTT
TRBV25-1	-	TRBD2	TRBJ2-3	15	CASSGSSGYTDTQYF	TGTGCCAGCAGTGGATCTAGCGGGTACACAGATACGCAGTATTTT
TRBV6-2/TRBV6-3	few	-	TRBJ1-5	16	CASSPNNLQGHQPQHF	TGTGCCAGCAGCCCTAACAACTTACAGGGCCATCAGCCCCAGCATTTT
TRBV19	-	-	TRBJ1-2	14	CASSTPTGRYGYTF	TGTGCCAGTAGTACCCCGACAGGCCGCTATGGCTACACCTTC
TRBV15	-	TRBD2	TRBJ2-7	16	CATSRAGTSGRDEQYF	TGTGCCACCAGCAGAGCGGGGACTAGCGGGAGGGACGAGCAGTACTTC
TRBV5-4	-	-	TRBJ2-5	14	CASSLVSRQETQYF	TGTGCCAGCAGCTTGGTCTCTAGGCAAGAGACCCAGTACTTC
TRBV18	-	-	TRBJ2-2	15	CASSPPGLTTGELFF	TGTGCCAGCTCACCACCCGGCCTGACCACCGGGGAGCTGTTTTTT
TRBV24-1	-	TRBD1	TRBJ2-2	17	CATSDPVGTGGTGELFF	TGTGCCACCAGTGACCCGGTAGGGACAGGGGGGACCGGGGAGCTGTTTTTT
TRBV29-1	-	TRBD2	TRBJ2-3	15	CSVEDERGVRDTQYF	TGCAGCGTTGAAGACGAGCGGGGGGTAAGAGATACGCAGTATTTT